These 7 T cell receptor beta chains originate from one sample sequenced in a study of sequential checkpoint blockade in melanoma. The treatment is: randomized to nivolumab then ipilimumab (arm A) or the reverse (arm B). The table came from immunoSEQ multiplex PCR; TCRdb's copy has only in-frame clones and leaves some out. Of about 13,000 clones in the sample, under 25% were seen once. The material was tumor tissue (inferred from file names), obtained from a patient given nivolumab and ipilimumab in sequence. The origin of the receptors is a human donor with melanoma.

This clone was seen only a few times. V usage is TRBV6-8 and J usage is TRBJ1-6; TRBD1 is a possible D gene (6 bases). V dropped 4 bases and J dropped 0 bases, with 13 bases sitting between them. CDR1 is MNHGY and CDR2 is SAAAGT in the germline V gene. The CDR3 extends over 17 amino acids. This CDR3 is CASSWGHPSSYNSPLHF. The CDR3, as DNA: TGTGCCAGCAGTTGGGGACACCCGAGCTCCTATAATTCACCCCTCCACTTT.

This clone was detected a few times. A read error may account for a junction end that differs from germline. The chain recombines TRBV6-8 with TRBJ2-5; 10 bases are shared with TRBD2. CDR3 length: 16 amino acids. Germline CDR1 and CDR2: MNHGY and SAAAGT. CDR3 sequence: CAISGPRTSGGETQYF. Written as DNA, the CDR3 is TGTGCCATCAGTGGGCCCCGGACTAGCGGCGGGGAGACCCAGTACTTC.

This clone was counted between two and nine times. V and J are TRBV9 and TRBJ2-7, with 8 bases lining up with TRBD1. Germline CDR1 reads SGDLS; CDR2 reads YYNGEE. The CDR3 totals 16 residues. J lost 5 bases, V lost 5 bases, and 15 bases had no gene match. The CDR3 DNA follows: TGTGCCAGCAGTGATGTTAGTGGACAGGGTTCCAACGAGCAGTACTTC. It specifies CASSDVSGQGSNEQYF.

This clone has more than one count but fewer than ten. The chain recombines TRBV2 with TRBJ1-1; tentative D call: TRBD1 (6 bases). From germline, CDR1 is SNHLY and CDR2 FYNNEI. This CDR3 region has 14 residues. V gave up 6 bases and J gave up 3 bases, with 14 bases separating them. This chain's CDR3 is CASSPLGGDTEAFF. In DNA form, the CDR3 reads TGTGCCAGCAGCCCCTTAGGGGGGGACACTGAAGCTTTCTTT.

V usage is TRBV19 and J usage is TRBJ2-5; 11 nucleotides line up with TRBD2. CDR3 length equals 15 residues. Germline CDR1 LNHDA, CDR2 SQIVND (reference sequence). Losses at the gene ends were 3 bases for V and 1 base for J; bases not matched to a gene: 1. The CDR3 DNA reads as TGTGCCAGTAGTATGACTAGCGGGATCCAAGAGACCCAGTACTTC. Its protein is CASSMTSGIQETQYF.

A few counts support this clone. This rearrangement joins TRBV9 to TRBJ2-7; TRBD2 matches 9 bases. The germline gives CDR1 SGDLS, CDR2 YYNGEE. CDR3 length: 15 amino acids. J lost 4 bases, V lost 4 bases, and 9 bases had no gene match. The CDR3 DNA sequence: TGTGCCAGCAGCCCCCATAGCGGGGGAATATACGAGCAGTACTTC. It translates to CASSPHSGGIYEQYF.

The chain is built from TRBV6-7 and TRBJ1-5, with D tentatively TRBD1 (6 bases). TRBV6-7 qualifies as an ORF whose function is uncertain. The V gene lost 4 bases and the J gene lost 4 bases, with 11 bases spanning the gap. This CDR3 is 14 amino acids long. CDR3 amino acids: CASSSGRGNQPQHF. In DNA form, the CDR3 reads TGTGCCAGCAGTTCCGGCAGGGGAAATCAGCCCCAGCATTTT.